Each of the 9 T cell receptor beta chains below was sequenced from the same sample in a study of T cell responses to AZD1222 COVID-19 vaccine. Produced via immunoSEQ multiplex PCR; TCRdb's table is partial and in-frame only. The sample consists of 130,000 or so clones, 86% of them appearing once. The specimen was peripheral blood, collected on day 0 of AZD1222 vaccination. Receptor source: an adult in good health.

CDR3 sequence: CASSPDRAEAFF. DNA for the CDR3: TGTGCCAGCTCTCCGGACAGGGCTGAAGCTTTCTTT. V gene TRBV18 combines with J gene TRBJ1-1; 8 positions agree with TRBD1. Per the germline V gene, CDR1 is KGHSH and CDR2 is LQKENI. CDR3 length: 12 residues. Germline trimming cut 6 bases from V and 6 bases from J; bases unmatched to any gene: 3.

The chain links TRBV5-4 to TRBJ1-6; TRBD1 aligns across 8 bases. Germline lookup yields CDR1 SGHNT and CDR2 YYREEE (reference sequence). This CDR3 is 19 amino acids long. V trimming: 0 bases; J trimming: 5 bases; junction bases outside the gene matches: 13. The CDR3 loop reads CASSLVQGAKHTNNSPLHF. CDR3 in DNA: TGTGCCAGCAGCTTGGTGCAGGGGGCAAAGCACACGAATAATTCACCCCTCCACTTT.

Only a few counts were recorded for this clone. The V call is TRBV18, the J call TRBJ1-2, with 7 bases aligning to TRBD1. J lost 2 bases, V lost 0 bases, and 12 bases had no gene match. Germline V gives CDR1 KGHSH, CDR2 LQKENI. This CDR3 has 18 amino acids. CDR3: CASSPPEDRRQGNYGYTF. Written as DNA, the CDR3 is TGTGCCAGCTCACCACCGGAGGATAGAAGACAGGGCAACTATGGCTACACCTTC.

The chain couples TRBV3-1 (or the pseudogene TRBV3-2) to TRBJ2-5; 8 bases map to TRBD2. The CDR3 contains 17 residues. The germline CDR1 and CDR2 sequences are LGHDT and YNNKEL (reference sequence). J lost 2 bases, V lost 1 base, and 9 bases had no gene match. The CDR3 is CASSQVRSGREQETQYF. CDR3 nucleotide sequence: TGTGCCAGCAGCCAAGTTAGGAGCGGGAGAGAGCAAGAGACCCAGTACTTC.

The chain uses TRBV7-2 and TRBJ2-5; D gene ambiguous. V lost 7 bases and J 4 bases, leaving 13 bases between the germline ends. CDR1 is SGHTA and CDR2 is FQGNSA in the germline V gene. CDR3 length: 13 residues. As DNA, the CDR3 is TGTGCCAGCATCCCTCAAACCCCAGAGACCCAGTACTTC. It encodes CASIPQTPETQYF.

The chain links TRBV28 to TRBJ1-5; 9 positions agree with TRBD1. Per germline, CDR1 MDHEN and CDR2 SYDVKM. V trimming: 5 bases; J trimming: 6 bases; junction bases outside the gene matches: 11. The CDR3 length is 16 residues. The CDR3 DNA follows: TGTGCCAGCAGTCCCCGGTGGGACAGGGAAGGTCAGCCCCAGCATTTT. Protein sequence: CASSPRWDREGQPQHF.

The rearrangement links TRBV4-3 to TRBJ2-7; D may be TRBD1 (6 bases). Germline values: CDR1 LGHNA, CDR2 YSLEER. This CDR3 is 15 amino acids long. Deletions cut 1 base from V and 5 bases from J, with 15 bases between. CDR3 in DNA: TGCGCCAGCAGCCAAGGTCATAACAGGGCAGACGAGCAGTACTTC. Its translation: CASSQGHNRADEQYF.

The chain recombines TRBV9 with TRBJ2-5; D perhaps matches TRBD1 (5 bases). V was cut by 4 bases and J by 2 bases, with 15 bases left in between. The CDR3 contains 15 residues. Germline lookup yields CDR1 SGDLS and CDR2 YYNGEE. This CDR3 is CASSPLGGAQETQYF. CDR3 bases: TGTGCCAGCAGCCCCCTAGGTGGGGCTCAAGAGACCCAGTACTTC. Looking up the rest from reference TRBV9 and TRBJ2-5 gives the full variable domain: DSGVTQTPKHLITATGQRVTLRCSPRSGDLSVYWYQQSLDQGLQFLIQYYNGEERAKGNILERFSAQQFPDLHSELNLSSLELGDSALYFCASSPLGGAQETQYFGPGTRLLVL.

This sequence joins TRBV3-1 (or the pseudogene TRBV3-2) and TRBJ1-2; possible D gene TRBD1, 5 bases. V lost 0 bases to trimming and J lost 8 bases, with 7 bases between them. The CDR3 has 12 residues. Germline V gives CDR1 LGHDT, CDR2 YNNKEL (reference sequence). CDR3 sequence (DNA): TGTGCCAGCAGCCAAGACCAGGGCGGCTACACCTTC. This sequence encodes CASSQDQGGYTF.